One and the same sample provided the 13 T cell receptor beta chains below, sequenced in a study of cytomegalovirus exposure and HLA in healthy donors. Amplification used 60 Vbeta primers and 13 Jbeta primers. Libraries were prepared by immunoSEQ multiplex PCR; TCRdb keeps only in-frame clonotypes and omits some of them. The repertoire consists of 160,000 or so clones, with around 74% occurring once and the leading ten covering approximately 1.4%. Sequences were obtained from PBMCs. The receptors derive from a woman aged 25 to 39 in good health and CMV-seronegative.

V is TRBV2 and J is TRBJ2-1, with a possible D match to TRBD2 (6 bases). Germline-derived CDR1 and CDR2 are SNHLY and FYNNEI. V was clipped by 6 bases and J by 7 bases, with 16 bases between them. The CDR3 is 14 residues long. As DNA, the CDR3 is TGTGCCAGCAGATCCGTGTCGCGGGGTAATGAGCAGTTCTTC. It is translated as CASRSVSRGNEQFF.

V and J are TRBV6-1 and TRBJ2-6, with 7 bases identical to TRBD1. V lost 8 bases and J lost 0; bases outside the gene matches: 4. The CDR3 is 15 residues long. Germline CDR1 and CDR2: MNHNS and SASEGT. The chain's CDR3 is CASVTGRSGANVLTF. In DNA form, the CDR3 reads TGTGCCAGCGTGACAGGGCGCTCTGGGGCCAACGTCCTGACTTTC.

V gene TRBV6-1 combines with J gene TRBJ1-5; TRBD1 agrees at 8 bases. Looked up from germline, CDR1 is MNHNS and CDR2 is SASEGT. CDR3 length equals 13 residues. J was trimmed by 5 bases and V by 11 bases; bases with no gene match: 8. DNA for the CDR3: TGTGCCGGGGGACAGGAGCGATATCAGCCCCAGCATTTT. Encoded protein: CAGGQERYQPQHF.

This clone showed up just a few times. The chain combines TRBV5-1 with TRBJ1-2; D not certain. The CDR3 totals 13 residues. V was shortened by 4 bases and J by 4 bases, with 11 bases between the two germline ends. Per the germline V gene, CDR1 is SGHRS and CDR2 is YFSETQ. CDR3 bases: TGCGCCAGCAGCACGGAGATCCCCTATGGCTACACCTTC. Encoded protein: CASSTEIPYGYTF.

The chain recombines TRBV10-3 with TRBJ1-1, with D maybe TRBD1 (6 bases). CDR1 ENHRY and CDR2 SYGVKD come from the germline V gene. Trimming stripped 7 bases from V and 5 bases from J, with 8 bases between. This CDR3 is built from 11 residues. The CDR3 DNA reads as TGTGCCATCAAGAGGGGGACTGAAGCTTTCTTT. Translating it yields CAIKRGTEAFF.

This rearrangement joins TRBV19 to TRBJ2-1, with D possibly being TRBD2 (5 bases). Trimming shortened V by 5 bases and J by 7 bases, and 12 bases separated the two germline ends. This CDR3 comprises 13 residues. Germline values: CDR1 LNHDA, CDR2 SQIVND (reference sequence). The CDR3 loop is CASSLFGVNEQFF. The CDR3, as DNA: TGTGCCAGTAGTTTATTCGGGGTAAATGAGCAGTTCTTC.

This chain links TRBV11-2 with TRBJ2-3; 10 bases are shared with TRBD2. Trimming took 1 base from V and 9 from J; bases not matched to a gene: 13. Germline assignment: CDR1 SGHAT and CDR2 FQNNGV. This CDR3 has 17 residues. The CDR3 DNA reads TGTGCCAGCAGCTTAGGGGGTAGCGGGGGGCAGGTGCGAACGCAGTATTTT. Translating gives CASSLGGSGGQVRTQYF.

The rearrangement links TRBV19 to TRBJ1-5; 7 bases are shared with TRBD1. CDR1 and CDR2 from the germline V gene are LNHDA and SQIVND (reference sequence). The CDR3 length is 14 residues. J was trimmed by 2 bases and V by 3 bases; bases with no gene match: 1. Here the CDR3 reads CASSITGGNQPQHF. CDR3 bases: TGTGCCAGTAGTATCACAGGGGGCAATCAGCCCCAGCATTTT.

The chain joins TRBV5-4 to TRBJ2-2, with D maybe TRBD2 (5 bases). CDR1 and CDR2 (germline): SGHNT, YYREEE (reference sequence). Trimming stripped 0 bases from V and 2 bases from J, with 11 bases between. The CDR3 is made up of 16 amino acids. CDR3 sequence: CASSLDPGINTGELFF. The CDR3 nucleotides are TGTGCCAGCAGCTTGGATCCGGGAATAAACACCGGGGAGCTGTTTTTT.

This clone has just a few counts. The V and J genes are TRBV6-1 and TRBJ1-1; D is unclear. With 4 bases removed from V and 7 bases from J, the gap between germline ends came to 16 bases. CDR1 is MNHNS and CDR2 is SASEGT in the germline V gene. This CDR3 spans 14 amino acids. This CDR3 is CASSGRNPGIEAFF. DNA for the CDR3: TGTGCCAGCAGTGGTCGAAATCCGGGGATTGAAGCTTTCTTT.

This clone has more than one count but fewer than ten. The chain is built from TRBV11-2 and TRBJ1-1; D remains ambiguous. Germline V gene sequence: CDR1 SGHAT, CDR2 FQNNGV. The CDR3 runs 13 residues. With 0 bases removed from V and 5 bases from J, the gap between germline ends came to 7 bases. CDR3 residues: CASSLDLRTEAFF. In DNA form, the CDR3 reads TGTGCCAGCAGCTTAGATCTCAGAACTGAAGCTTTCTTT.

V is TRBV11-2 and J is TRBJ1-2; TRBD1 is a possible D gene (6 bases). This CDR3 is 13 amino acids long. The germline V gene has CDR1 SGHAT and CDR2 FQNNGV. V lost 5 bases and J lost 2, with 9 bases in between. The CDR3 reads CASSPDRNYGYTF. CDR3 nucleotides: TGTGCCAGCAGCCCCGACAGGAACTATGGCTACACCTTC.

The chain has TRBV5-1 and TRBJ2-5, with a weak D call TRBD2 (7 bases). V lost 2 bases and J lost 2, with 13 bases in between. This CDR3 has 15 amino acids. Germline V gene sequence: CDR1 SGHRS, CDR2 YFSETQ. CDR3 bases: TGCGCCAGCAGCTTTAAACGGGGGGCTCAAGAGACCCAGTACTTC. This gives the protein CASSFKRGAQETQYF.